The following is a TCR beta chain sequence with its context. What it binds is not known. This sample is drawn from a study of cytomegalovirus exposure and HLA in healthy donors. Findings and limits, study-wide: Earlier analysis yielded a pattern in which most TCR beta V segments were productive about 90% or about 30% of the time. Later analysis identified a missense DCLRE1C variant that was linked to TCR beta V- and J-gene trimming.

A multiplex PCR was run with 60 Vbeta primers and 13 Jbeta primers. Sequenced by immunoSEQ multiplex PCR; TCRdb stores in-frame clones only, minus some. The sample includes about 160,000 clones, about 79% of them seen just once. The V gene lost 0 bases and the J gene lost 4 bases, with 12 bases spanning the gap. The CDR3 runs 15 residues. Germline assignment: CDR1 SGHNT and CDR2 YENEEA. The J gene is TRBJ1-2, the V gene TRBV11-3, with D possibly TRBD1 on 6 matching bases. The receptor comes from a man between 45 and 60 years old in good health and CMV-seropositive. Sequencing input: PBMCs. The CDR3 loop is CASSLEPGESYGYTF. CDR3 coding DNA: TGTGCCAGCAGCTTAGAACCAGGGGAATCCTATGGCTACACCTTC.